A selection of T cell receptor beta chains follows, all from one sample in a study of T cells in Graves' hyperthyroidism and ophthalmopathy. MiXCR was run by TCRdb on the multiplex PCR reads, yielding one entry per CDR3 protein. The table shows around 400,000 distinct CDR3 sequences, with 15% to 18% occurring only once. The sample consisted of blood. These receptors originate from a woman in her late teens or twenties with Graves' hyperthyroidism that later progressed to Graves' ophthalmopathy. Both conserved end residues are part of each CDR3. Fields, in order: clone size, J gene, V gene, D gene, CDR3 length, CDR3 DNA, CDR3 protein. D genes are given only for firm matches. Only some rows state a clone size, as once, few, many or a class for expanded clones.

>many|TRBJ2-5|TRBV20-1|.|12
TGCAGTGCTCGTACCGGGGGCGAGACCCAGTACTTC
CSARTGGETQYF
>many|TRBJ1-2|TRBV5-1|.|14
TGCGCCAGCAGCTTGGGACCCCCCACTTCTGGCTACACCTTC
CASSLGPPTSGYTF
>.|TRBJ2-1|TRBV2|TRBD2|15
TGTGCCAGCAACCCTAGCGGGACCTTGGGCAATGAGCAGTTCTTC
CASNPSGTLGNEQFF
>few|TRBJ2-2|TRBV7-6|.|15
TGTGCCAGCAGCCAATCGACAGATTACACCGGGGAGCTGTTTTTT
CASSQSTDYTGELFF
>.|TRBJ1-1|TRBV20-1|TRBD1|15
TGCAGTGCTAGCGACCGCAGGGGGCTGGGGACTGAAGCTTTCTTT
CSASDRRGLGTEAFF
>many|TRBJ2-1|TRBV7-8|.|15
TGTGCCAGCAGCACACAGGGTTTTTATTCGGATGAGCAGTTCTTC
CASSTQGFYSDEQFF
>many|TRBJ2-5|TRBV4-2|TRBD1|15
TGTGCCAGCAGCCAAGGCAGGGGGCCTGGGGAGACCCAGTACTTC
CASSQGRGPGETQYF
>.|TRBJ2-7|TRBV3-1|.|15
TGTGCCAGCAGCCAAGACAGGGCCCGGGCAGGAGAGCTGTACTTC
CASSQDRARAGELYF
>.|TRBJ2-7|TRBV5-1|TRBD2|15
TGCGCCAGCAGCCGAGCGGCGGGAGGGCTCGACGAGCAGTACTTC
CASSRAAGGLDEQYF
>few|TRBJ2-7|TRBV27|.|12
TGTGCCAGCAGTCGCTTTGGAGGCGAGCAGTACTTC
CASSRFGGEQYF
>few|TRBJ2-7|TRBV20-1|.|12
TGCAGTGCTGGGATTAGCGGATACGAGCAGTACTTC
CSAGISGYEQYF